Detailed here is one T cell receptor (beta chain). Its specificity is unknown. The sample comes from a study of T-cell memory formation after mild COVID-19. Whole-study findings and limits: The main location of contracting CD4+ clones was CM and EM, and that of contracting CD8+ clones was EMRA. Contracting clones from day 15 to 85 had balanced CD4/CD8; later expanders favoured CD4+. Cross-reactive memory appears to have joined, as suggested by some responding clones showing up in pre-infection memory.

TCRdb re-called the 5' RACE reads through MiXCR, storing one row per CDR3 protein. The table has around 200,000 distinct CDR3 sequences, roughly 30% seen once. This clonotype was obtained from an adult woman who had mild COVID-19 (a few samples of this study predate the infection). Cell type and time point are not known. Material for sequencing was PBMCs or a T cell subset sorted from them (not recorded which).

In DNA form, the CDR3 reads TGTGCCAGCTCACCGAGGACTCAAGTCTCCCAAGGAAAACTGTTTTTT. Amino acid sequence: CASSPRTQVSQGKLFF. This sequence joins TRBV18 and TRBJ1-4; D unclear. CDR3 length: 16 residues. V dropped 3 bases and J dropped 10 bases, with 21 bases sitting between them. Germline loops: CDR1 KGHSH, CDR2 LQKENI.